A selection of T cell receptor beta chains follows, all from one sample in a study of blood T cell repertoires in COVID-19. Clones were sequenced by immunoSEQ multiplex PCR, and TCRdb holds only the in-frame ones, with some missing. The repertoire includes 70,000 to 100,000 clones, 80% to 90% of them detected once, and about a sixth sits in the top ten. Source material: peripheral blood. The receptors here all came from a woman of 80 years or more with acute or convalescent COVID-19. The CDR3 runs from the conserved cysteine through the conserved F or W. D genes are given only for firm matches. Size is stated for part of the rows, as once, few or many counts, or as a class when the clone is expanded.

TRBD1	TRBV27	once	TRBJ1-1	TGTGCCAGCAGCCAACTCGGACAGGGCTTTGAAGCTTTCTTT	CASSQLGQGFEAFF
TRBD2	TRBV7-2	NA	TRBJ2-7	TGTGCCAGCAGCTTAGGGGTAGCGGGGACCTACGAGCAGTACTTC	CASSLGVAGTYEQYF
TRBD1	TRBV6-5	NA	TRBJ1-2	TGTGCCAGCAGTCCGGGCGACAGGGCGGTAGGGTCCACCTTC	CASSPGDRAVGSTF
NA	TRBV3-1/TRBV3-2	many	TRBJ2-7	TGTGCCAGCAGCCAAGATCGGGCCTACGAGCAGTACTTC	CASSQDRAYEQYF
NA	TRBV29-1	NA	TRBJ2-5	TGCAGCGTTGAGGGCAGCGGAGAGACCCAGTACTTC	CSVEGSGETQYF
NA	TRBV3-1/TRBV3-2	NA	TRBJ1-2	TGTGCCAGCAGCCAAGTGGTCCGGGTGGGTGGCTACACCTTC	CASSQVVRVGGYTF
TRBD1	TRBV27	NA	TRBJ1-2	TGTGCCAGCAGTCCATGGACAGGGTCGCATGGCTACACCTTC	CASSPWTGSHGYTF
NA	TRBV7-6	NA	TRBJ1-5	TGTGCCAGCAGCCCGGCGATAAGGCAGGATCAGCCCCAGCATTTT	CASSPAIRQDQPQHF
NA	TRBV7-9	NA	TRBJ2-5	TGTGCCAGCAGCTTAGGTGGGAAGGGGCAAGAGACCCAGTACTTC	CASSLGGKGQETQYF
NA	TRBV5-4	NA	TRBJ1-1	TGTGCCAGCAGCTTCCCGGGGGGCACTGAAGCTTTCTTT	CASSFPGGTEAFF
TRBD2	TRBV19	NA	TRBJ2-1	TGTGCCAGTACTAAAGAGGGGAGGGGACGAGCGTTTAAATCCTACAATGAGCAGTTCTTC	CASTKEGRGRAFKSYNEQFF
NA	TRBV21-1	NA	TRBJ1-5	TGTGCCAGCAGCCGGCGACACCAGCCCCAGCATTTT	CASSRRHQPQHF
NA	TRBV9	few	TRBJ2-7	TGTGCCAGCAGCGTAGGGTCGGCAGGGGAAAGCGAGCAGTACTTC	CASSVGSAGESEQYF
TRBD1	TRBV4-1	NA	TRBJ2-6	TGCGCCAGCAGCCAAGATAGAAGCGGACAGGCAGTCTCTGGGGCCAACGTCCTGACTTTC	CASSQDRSGQAVSGANVLTF
TRBD1	TRBV9	NA	TRBJ1-1	TGTGCCAGCAGCCCTCCCAGGGGGGCGTCAACTGAAGCTTTCTTT	CASSPPRGASTEAFF
NA	TRBV27	NA	TRBJ1-6	TGTGCCAGCAGTTTGCAGGGCTACAATTCACCCCTCCACTTT	CASSLQGYNSPLHF
NA	TRBV5-1	once	TRBJ2-3	TGCGCCAGCAGCTTGGAGGGGGTAGCAGATACGCAGTATTTT	CASSLEGVADTQYF
NA	TRBV6-1	NA	TRBJ1-5	TGTGCCAGCAGGAGGGATGTAAATAGCAATCAGCCCCAGCATTTT	CASRRDVNSNQPQHF
NA	TRBV18	once	TRBJ1-5	TGTGCCAGCTCGAAACAGGGAGGGGGAGGCCAGCCCCAGCATTTT	CASSKQGGGGQPQHF
TRBD1	TRBV24-1	NA	TRBJ2-5	TGTGCCACCAGTGATTCCGGACAGGGCCAAGAGACCCAGTACTTC	CATSDSGQGQETQYF